This T cell receptor (beta chain) was documented in a study of blood T cell repertoires in COVID-19. Overall study: T cells, B-cell-depleted T cells, or PBMCs provided the cDNA or gDNA that served as material.

Original analysis: The assay estimated nucleated cells by amplifying reference gene primers. This table comes from immunoSEQ multiplex PCR, and its TCRdb copy is limited to in-frame clones, with some not included. V and J calls and clone size are given by that table; D and trimming were obtained from the DNA. The sample has fewer than 200,000 clones; 87% are singletons. The CDR3 is 15 residues long. Germline CDR1 KGHSH, CDR2 LQKENI. V lost 4 bases and J lost 5; bases outside the gene matches: 6. The TCR sequence derives from a man between 60 and 75 years old with active or convalescent COVID-19. Sequencing was performed on peripheral blood. The V and J genes are TRBV18 and TRBJ2-3; 10 positions match TRBD1. CDR3: CASSLGQGGLDTQYF. In nucleotides, the CDR3 is TGTGCCAGCTCACTCGGACAGGGGGGATTAGATACGCAGTATTTT.